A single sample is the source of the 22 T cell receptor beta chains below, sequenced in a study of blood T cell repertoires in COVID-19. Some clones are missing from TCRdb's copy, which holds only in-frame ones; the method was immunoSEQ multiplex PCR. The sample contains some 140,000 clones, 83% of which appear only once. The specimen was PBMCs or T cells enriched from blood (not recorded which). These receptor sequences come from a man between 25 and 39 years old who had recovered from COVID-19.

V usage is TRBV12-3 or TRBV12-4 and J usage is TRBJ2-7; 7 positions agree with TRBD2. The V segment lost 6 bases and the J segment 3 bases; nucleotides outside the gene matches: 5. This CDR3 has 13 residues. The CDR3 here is CASSPGLYYEQYF. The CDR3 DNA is TGTGCCAGCAGCCCGGGACTATACTACGAGCAGTACTTC.

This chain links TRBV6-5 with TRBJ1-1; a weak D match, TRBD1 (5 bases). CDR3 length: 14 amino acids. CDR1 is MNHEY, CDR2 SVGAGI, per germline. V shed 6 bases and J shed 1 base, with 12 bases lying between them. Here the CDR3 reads CASRSLTGNTEAFF. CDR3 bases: TGTGCCAGCAGATCACTTACAGGGAACACTGAAGCTTTCTTT.

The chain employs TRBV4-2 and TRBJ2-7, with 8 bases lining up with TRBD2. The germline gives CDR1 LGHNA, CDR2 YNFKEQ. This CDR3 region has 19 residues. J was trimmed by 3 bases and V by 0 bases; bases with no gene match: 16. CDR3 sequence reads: CASSQDKGRAGGRGYEQYF. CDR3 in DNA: TGTGCCAGCAGCCAAGATAAAGGTAGGGCGGGAGGACGGGGCTACGAGCAGTACTTC.

CDR3 loop: CASSMTGGPYGYTF. The DNA of the CDR3 is TGTGCCAGCAGTATGACAGGGGGCCCATATGGCTACACCTTC. The chain recombines TRBV9 with TRBJ1-2, with 10 positions matching TRBD1. V shed 5 bases, J shed 5 bases, and the junction held 6 bases outside the gene matches. Germline CDR1 is SGDLS and CDR2 is YYNGEE. The CDR3 contains 14 residues.

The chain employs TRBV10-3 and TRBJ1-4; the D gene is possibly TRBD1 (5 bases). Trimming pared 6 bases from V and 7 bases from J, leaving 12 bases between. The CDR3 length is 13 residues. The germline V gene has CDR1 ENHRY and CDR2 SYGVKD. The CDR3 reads CAIRDLGGEKLFF. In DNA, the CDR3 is TGTGCCATCAGGGACCTGGGGGGTGAAAAACTGTTTTTT.

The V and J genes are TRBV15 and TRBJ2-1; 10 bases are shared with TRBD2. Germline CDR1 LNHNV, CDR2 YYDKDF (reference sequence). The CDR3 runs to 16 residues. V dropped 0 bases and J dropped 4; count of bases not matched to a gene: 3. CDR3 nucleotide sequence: TGTGCCACCAGCAGAGAATCTAGCGGGGGATACAATGAGCAGTTCTTC. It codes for CATSRESSGGYNEQFF.

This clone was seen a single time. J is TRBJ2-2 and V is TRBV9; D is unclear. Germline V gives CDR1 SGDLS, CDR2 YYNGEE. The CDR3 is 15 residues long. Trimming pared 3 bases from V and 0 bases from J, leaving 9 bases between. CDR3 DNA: TGTGCCAGCAGCGAACGGTTAGCGAACACCGGGGAGCTGTTTTTT. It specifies CASSERLANTGELFF.

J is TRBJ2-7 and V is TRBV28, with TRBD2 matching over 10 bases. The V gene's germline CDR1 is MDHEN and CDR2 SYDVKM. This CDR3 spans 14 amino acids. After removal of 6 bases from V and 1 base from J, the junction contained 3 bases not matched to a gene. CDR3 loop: CASSGLAESYEQYF. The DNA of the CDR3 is TGTGCCAGCAGCGGACTAGCGGAGTCCTACGAGCAGTACTTC.

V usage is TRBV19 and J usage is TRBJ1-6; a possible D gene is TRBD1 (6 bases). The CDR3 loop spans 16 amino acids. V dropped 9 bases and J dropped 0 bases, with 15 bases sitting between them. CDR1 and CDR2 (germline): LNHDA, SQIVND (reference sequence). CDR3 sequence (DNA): TGTGCCAGCAAAGGACAGAGCAGCTCCTATAATTCACCCCTCCACTTT. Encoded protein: CASKGQSSSYNSPLHF.

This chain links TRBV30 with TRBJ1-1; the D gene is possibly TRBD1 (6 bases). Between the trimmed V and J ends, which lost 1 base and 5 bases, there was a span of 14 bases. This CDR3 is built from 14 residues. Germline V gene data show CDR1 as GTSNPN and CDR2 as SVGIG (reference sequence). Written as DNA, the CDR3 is TGTGCCTGGAGTGACCCACAGGGTTTGACTGAAGCTTTCTTT. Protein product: CAWSDPQGLTEAFF.

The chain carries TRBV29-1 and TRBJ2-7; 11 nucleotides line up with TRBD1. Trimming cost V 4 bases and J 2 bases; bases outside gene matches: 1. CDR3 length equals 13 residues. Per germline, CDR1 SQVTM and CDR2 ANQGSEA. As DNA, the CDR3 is TGCAGCGTTGGGGGACAGGGGGCCTACGAGCAGTACTTC. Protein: CSVGGQGAYEQYF.

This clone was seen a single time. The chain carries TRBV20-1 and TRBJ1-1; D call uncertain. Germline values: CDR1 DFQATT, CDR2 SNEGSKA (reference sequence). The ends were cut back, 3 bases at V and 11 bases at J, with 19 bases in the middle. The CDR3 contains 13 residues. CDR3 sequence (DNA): TGCAGTGCTAGTCCGGCAGCTACCCGGGGTGCTTTCTTT. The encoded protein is CSASPAATRGAFF.

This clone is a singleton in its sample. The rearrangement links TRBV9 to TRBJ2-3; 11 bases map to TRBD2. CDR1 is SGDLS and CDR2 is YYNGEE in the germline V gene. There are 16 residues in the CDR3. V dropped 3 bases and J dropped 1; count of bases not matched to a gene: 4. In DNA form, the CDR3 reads TGTGCCAGCAGCGCACTAGCGGGAGCGGGCACAGATACGCAGTATTTT. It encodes CASSALAGAGTDTQYF.

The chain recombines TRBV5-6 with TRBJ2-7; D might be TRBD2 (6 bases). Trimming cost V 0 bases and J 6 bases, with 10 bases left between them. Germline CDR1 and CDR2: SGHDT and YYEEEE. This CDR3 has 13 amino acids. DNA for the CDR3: TGTGCCAGCAGCTTGGAACTAGCCGGCGAGCAGTACTTC. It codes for CASSLELAGEQYF. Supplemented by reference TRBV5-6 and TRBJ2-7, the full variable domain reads DAGVTQSPTHLIKTRGQQVTLRCSPKSGHDTVSWYQQALGQGPQFIFQYYEEEERQRGNFPDRFSGHQFPNYSSELNVNALLLGDSALYLCASSLELAGEQYFGPGTRLTVT.

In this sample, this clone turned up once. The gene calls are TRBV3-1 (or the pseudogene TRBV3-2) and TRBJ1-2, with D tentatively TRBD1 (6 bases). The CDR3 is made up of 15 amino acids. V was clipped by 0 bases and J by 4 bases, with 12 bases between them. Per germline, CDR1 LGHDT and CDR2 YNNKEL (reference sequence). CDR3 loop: CASSQEIGQIYGYTF. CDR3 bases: TGTGCCAGCAGCCAAGAAATAGGACAGATCTATGGCTACACCTTC.

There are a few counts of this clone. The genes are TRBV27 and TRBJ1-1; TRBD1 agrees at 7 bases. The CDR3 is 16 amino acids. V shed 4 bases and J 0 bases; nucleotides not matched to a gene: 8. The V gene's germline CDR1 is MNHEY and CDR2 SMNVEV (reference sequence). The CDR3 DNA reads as TGTGCCAGCAGTTCTCATTGGACAGGAGTGAACACTGAAGCTTTCTTT. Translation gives CASSSHWTGVNTEAFF.

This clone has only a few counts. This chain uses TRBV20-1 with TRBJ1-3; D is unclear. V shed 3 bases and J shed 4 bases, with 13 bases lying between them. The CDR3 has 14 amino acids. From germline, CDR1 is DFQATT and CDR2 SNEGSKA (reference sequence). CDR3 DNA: TGCAGTGCTAGTGTGTCTAACCGGGGAAACACCATATATTTT. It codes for CSASVSNRGNTIYF.

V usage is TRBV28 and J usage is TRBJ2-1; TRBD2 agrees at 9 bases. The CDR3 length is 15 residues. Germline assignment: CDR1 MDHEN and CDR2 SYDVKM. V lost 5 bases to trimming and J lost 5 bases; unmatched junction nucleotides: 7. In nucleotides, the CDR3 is TGTGCCAGCAGTCCTAGCGGGATTGGGAACAATGAGCAGTTCTTC. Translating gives CASSPSGIGNNEQFF.

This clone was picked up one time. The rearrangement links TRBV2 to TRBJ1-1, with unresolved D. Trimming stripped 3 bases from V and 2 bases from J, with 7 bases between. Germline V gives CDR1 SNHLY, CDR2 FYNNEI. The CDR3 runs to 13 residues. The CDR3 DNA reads TGTGCCAGCAGTGAGGCGGTTAACACTGAAGCTTTCTTT. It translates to CASSEAVNTEAFF.

As DNA, the CDR3 is TGCAGCGCCCCCTGGGGGGGCGATGTCTATGGCTACACCTTC. Its protein product is CSAPWGGDVYGYTF. The chain uses TRBV29-1 and TRBJ1-2; D may be TRBD1 (6 bases). Trimming left V 7 bases short and J 4 bases short, with 19 bases between. Germline CDR1 is SQVTM and CDR2 is ANQGSEA. This CDR3 spans 14 amino acids.

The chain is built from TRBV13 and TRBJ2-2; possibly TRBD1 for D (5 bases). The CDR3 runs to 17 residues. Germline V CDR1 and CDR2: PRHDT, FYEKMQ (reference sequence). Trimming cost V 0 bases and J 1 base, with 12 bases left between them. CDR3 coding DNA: TGTGCCAGCAGCTTAGGCTCAGGGCAGCGGAACACCGGGGAGCTGTTTTTT. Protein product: CASSLGSGQRNTGELFF.

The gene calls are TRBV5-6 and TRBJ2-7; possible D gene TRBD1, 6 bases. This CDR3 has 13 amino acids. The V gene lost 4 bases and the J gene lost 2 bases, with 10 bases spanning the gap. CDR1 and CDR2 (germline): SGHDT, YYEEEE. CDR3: CASSPTGTYEQYF. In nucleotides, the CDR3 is TGTGCCAGCAGCCCAACAGGGACCTACGAGCAGTACTTC.